This TCR beta chain was obtained from a study of identical twins. This clonotype was counted many times. The J segment lost 2 bases and the V segment lost 8 bases, leaving 10 bases of the junction unmatched. This CDR3 has 17 residues. Looked up from germline, CDR1 is MDHEN and CDR2 is SYDVKM. In TCRdb, the 5' RACE reads were re-called with MiXCR into one record per CDR3 protein. Of roughly 200,000 distinct CDR3 sequences in the sample, 7.5% were seen once. Separately, the same data were catalogued under a study of yellow fever vaccine responses in identical twins.

This sequence originates from a woman under 30 in good health. The chain carries TRBV28 and TRBJ2-1, with TRBD2 identical over 12 bases. Sequencing was done on a sample of memory (CD45RO+) T cells sorted from blood. The CDR3 sequence: CASLGLAGGITYNEQFF. The CDR3 DNA reads TGTGCCAGCCTGGGGCTAGCGGGAGGGATAACCTACAATGAGCAGTTCTTC. The full variable domain, with the rest looked up from reference TRBV28 and TRBJ2-1, is DVKVTQSSRYLVKRTGEKVFLECVQDMDHENMFWYRQDPGLGLRLIYFSYDVKMKEKGDIPEGYSVSREKKERFSLILESASTNQTSMYLCASLGLAGGITYNEQFFGPGTRLTVL.